This TCR beta chain was obtained from a study of blood T cell repertoires in COVID-19. As for the study in general: Acute and convalescent COVID-19 specimens originated in the United States, Italy and Spain. The cDNA or gDNA used as material had been derived from T cells, B-cell-depleted T cells, or PBMCs.

Germline CDR1 is SGHAT and CDR2 is FQDESV (reference sequence). V dropped 6 bases and J dropped 6 bases, with 8 bases sitting between them. There are 12 residues in the CDR3. This clone came up once. Authors' methods: For nucleated cells, counts were estimated from reference gene primer amplification. Some clones are missing from TCRdb's copy, which holds only in-frame ones; the method was immunoSEQ multiplex PCR. That table is the source of V, J and clone size, and D and trimming were worked out from the DNA. The sample includes a few hundred thousand clones, approximately 88% of them seen just once.

This receptor was identified in a human donor in a cohort sampled during active COVID-19. The rearrangement joins TRBV11-1 to TRBJ2-2; possible D gene TRBD1, 5 bases. The sample comprised peripheral blood. The CDR3 region is CASRQGPGELFF. The CDR3 nucleotides read TGTGCCAGCAGGCAGGGTCCCGGGGAGCTGTTTTTT.